The source of this TCR beta chain is a study of response to subunit inactivated influenza vaccine. CDR3 length: 14 amino acids. CDR1 and CDR2 from the germline V gene are LGHNT and FRNRAP. Trimming shortened V by 1 base and J by 5 bases, and 12 bases separated the two germline ends. From the RT-PCR reads, TCRdb called clonotypes with MiXCR, one entry per CDR3 protein. The table lists fewer than 800,000 distinct CDR3 sequences, around a sixth of them singletons. The chain couples TRBV12-5 to TRBJ2-7; tentatively, D is TRBD2 (7 bases). The TCR sequence derives from a man in his forties or fifties who received an inactivated influenza vaccine. The specimen comprised PBMCs from blood, sampled about 11 days after vaccination. The CDR3 loop reads CASGLGGGTHEQYF. In DNA form, the CDR3 reads TGTGCTAGTGGTTTGGGGGGGGGCACCCACGAGCAGTACTTC.